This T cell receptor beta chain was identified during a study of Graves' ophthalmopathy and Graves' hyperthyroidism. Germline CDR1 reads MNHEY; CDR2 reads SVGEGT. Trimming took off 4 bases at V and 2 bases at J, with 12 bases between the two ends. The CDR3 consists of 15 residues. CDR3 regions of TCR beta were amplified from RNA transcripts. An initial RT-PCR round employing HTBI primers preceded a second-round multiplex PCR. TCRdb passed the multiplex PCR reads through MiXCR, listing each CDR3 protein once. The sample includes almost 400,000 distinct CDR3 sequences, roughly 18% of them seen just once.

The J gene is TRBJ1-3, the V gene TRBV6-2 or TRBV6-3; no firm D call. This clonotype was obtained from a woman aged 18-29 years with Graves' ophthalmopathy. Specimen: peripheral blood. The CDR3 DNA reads TGTGCCAGCAGTTCCTCGGGCGGTGCTGGAAACACCATATATTTT. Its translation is CASSSSGGAGNTIYF.